This paragraph covers one T cell receptor beta chain sequence. Researchers took RNA transcripts and amplified TCR beta CDR3 regions from them. First-round RT-PCR used HTBI primers; second-round multiplex PCR followed. TCRdb ran MiXCR on the multiplex PCR reads and lists one entry per CDR3 protein. The data show about 220,000 distinct CDR3 sequences, approximately 21% seen once. Sampling 10 ml of fresh peripheral blood provided the PBMCs. These data belong to a study of Graves' ophthalmopathy and Graves' hyperthyroidism. The material sequenced was peripheral blood. The receptor was derived from a woman aged 50 to 60 with Graves' ophthalmopathy.

CDR3 coding DNA: TGTGCCAGCAGAACCTCGATTTCAGCGAACAGGGAGACCCAGTACTTC. This sequence encodes CASRTSISANRETQYF. The chain has TRBV12-3 or TRBV12-4 and TRBJ2-5; TRBD1 is a possible D gene (5 bases). There are 16 residues in the CDR3. V shed 6 bases and J shed 5 bases, with 22 bases lying between them.